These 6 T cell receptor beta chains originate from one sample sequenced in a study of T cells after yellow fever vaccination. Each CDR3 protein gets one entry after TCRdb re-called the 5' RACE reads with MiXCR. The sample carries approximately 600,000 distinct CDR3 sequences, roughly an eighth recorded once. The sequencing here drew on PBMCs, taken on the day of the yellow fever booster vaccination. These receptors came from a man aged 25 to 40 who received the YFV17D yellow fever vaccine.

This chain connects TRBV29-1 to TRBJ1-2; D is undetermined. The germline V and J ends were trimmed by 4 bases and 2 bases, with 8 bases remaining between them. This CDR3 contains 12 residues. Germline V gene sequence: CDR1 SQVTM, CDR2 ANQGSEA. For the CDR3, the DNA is TGCAGCGTTGCAGACGGGAACTATGGCTACACCTTC. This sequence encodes CSVADGNYGYTF. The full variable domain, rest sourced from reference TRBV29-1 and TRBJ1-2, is SAVISQKPSRDICQRGTSLTIQCQVDSQVTMMFWYRQQPGQSLTLIATANQGSEATYESGFVIDKFPISRPNLTFSTLTVSNMSPEDSSIYLCSVADGNYGYTFGSGTRLTVV.

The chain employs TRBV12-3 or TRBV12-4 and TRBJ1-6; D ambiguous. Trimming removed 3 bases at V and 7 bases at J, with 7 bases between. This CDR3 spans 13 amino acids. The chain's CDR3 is CASSFRGNSPLHF. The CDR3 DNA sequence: TGTGCCAGCAGTTTCCGCGGGAATTCACCCCTCCACTTT.

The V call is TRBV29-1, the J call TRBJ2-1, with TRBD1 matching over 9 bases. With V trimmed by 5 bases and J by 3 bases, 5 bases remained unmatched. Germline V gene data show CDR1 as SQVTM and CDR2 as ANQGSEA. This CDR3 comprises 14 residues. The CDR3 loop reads CSVPDRGDYNEQFF. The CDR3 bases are TGCAGCGTTCCTGACAGGGGGGACTACAATGAGCAGTTCTTC.

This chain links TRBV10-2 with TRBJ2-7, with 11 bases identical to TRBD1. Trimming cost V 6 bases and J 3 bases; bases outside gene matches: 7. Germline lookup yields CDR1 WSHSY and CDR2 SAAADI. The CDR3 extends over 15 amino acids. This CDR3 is CASRPGQGADYEQYF. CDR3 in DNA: TGCGCCAGCAGGCCTGGACAGGGGGCGGACTACGAGCAGTACTTC.

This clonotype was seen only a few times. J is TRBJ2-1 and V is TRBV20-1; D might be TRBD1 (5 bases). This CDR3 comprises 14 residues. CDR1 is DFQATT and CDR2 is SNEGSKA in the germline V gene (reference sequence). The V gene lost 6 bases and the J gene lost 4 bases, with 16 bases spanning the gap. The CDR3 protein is CSALGARGYNEQFF. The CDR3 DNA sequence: TGCAGTGCCTTAGGGGCCCGAGGTTACAATGAGCAGTTCTTC.

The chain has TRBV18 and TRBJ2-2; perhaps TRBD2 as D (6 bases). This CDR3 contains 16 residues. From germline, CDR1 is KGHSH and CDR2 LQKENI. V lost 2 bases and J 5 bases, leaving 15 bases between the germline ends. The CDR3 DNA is TGTGCCAGCTCACCATTCTCGGGAGATTTAACCGGGGAGCTGTTTTTT. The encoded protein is CASSPFSGDLTGELFF.